A single sample gave rise to the 21 T cell receptor beta chains below, sequenced in a study of T cell repertoires in cytomegalovirus infection. Their recognized antigens are unknown. TCRdb recomputed calls from the reads with MiXCR, one row per CDR3 protein. This sample carries hundreds of thousands of distinct CDR3 sequences, around 32% of them seen once, and the ten largest clones take over 12%. The source was cultured CD8+ T cells from PBMCs, collected from culture after CMV antigen stimulation. These receptors all come from a human donor in good health (CMV status not recorded). Some clones in this sample may be carry-over from other donors' samples.

This chain links TRBV27 with TRBJ2-1; D possibly uses TRBD1 or TRBD2 (6 bases each). V dropped 5 bases and J dropped 8 bases, with 13 bases sitting between them. Per germline, CDR1 MNHEY and CDR2 SMNVEV (reference sequence). The CDR3 spans 13 residues. The chain's CDR3 is CASSLNREDEQFF. As DNA, the CDR3 is TGTGCCAGCAGTCTTAACAGGGAGGATGAGCAGTTCTTC.

This clonotype turned up a few times. This chain connects TRBV5-5 to TRBJ2-2; TRBD2 agrees at 10 bases. Germline V gives CDR1 SGHKS, CDR2 YYEKEE (reference sequence). CDR3 size: 17 residues. J lost 4 bases, V lost 0 bases, and 6 bases had no gene match. In DNA, the CDR3 is TGTGCCAGCAGCTTGGGGCTAGCGGGGGACCTCACCGGGGAGCTGTTTTTT. It encodes CASSLGLAGDLTGELFF.

This clonotype has more than one count but fewer than ten. The genes are TRBV7-8 and TRBJ1-2; 7 bases fit TRBD1. This CDR3 has 13 residues. Trimming removed 8 bases from V and 6 bases from J; junction bases left unmatched: 9. Germline V gene lookup returns CDR1 SGHVS and CDR2 FQNEAQ. The CDR3 reads CASSEQGYDGYTF. The DNA of the CDR3 is TGTGCCAGCTCCGAACAGGGGTATGATGGCTACACCTTC. The complete variable domain, with remaining parts taken from reference TRBV7-8 and TRBJ1-2, reads GAGVSQSPRYKVAKRGQDVALRCDPISGHVSLFWYQQALGQGPEFLTYFQNEAQLDKSGLPSDRFFAERPEGSVSTLKIQRTQQEDSAVYLCASSEQGYDGYTFGSGTRLTVV.

The rearrangement uses TRBV29-1 and TRBJ2-1, with a weak D call TRBD2 (7 bases). Germline CDR1 SQVTM, CDR2 ANQGSEA. This CDR3 spans 13 amino acids. Trimming shortened V by 3 bases and J by 8 bases, and 14 bases separated the two germline ends. CDR3 bases: TGCAGCGTTGAGGGATCCGGGGGGCATGAGCAGTTCTTC. It is translated as CSVEGSGGHEQFF.

The chain combines TRBV27 with TRBJ1-1; TRBD1 is a possible D gene (6 bases). Trimming took 1 base from V and 3 from J, leaving 12 bases between them. The CDR3 consists of 15 residues. Germline V CDR1 and CDR2: MNHEY, SMNVEV (reference sequence). The CDR3 reads CASSLLGGLYTEAFF. As DNA, the CDR3 is TGTGCCAGCAGTTTATTAGGGGGGTTGTACACTGAAGCTTTCTTT.

This clonotype was seen more than once but under ten times. The chain joins TRBV2 to TRBJ1-1; no clear D. V was shortened by 7 bases and J by 6 bases, with 9 bases between the two germline ends. CDR1 SNHLY and CDR2 FYNNEI come from the germline V gene. The length of the CDR3 is 11 residues. This CDR3 reads CASIARAEAFF. The CDR3 DNA reads TGTGCCAGCATAGCTCGGGCTGAAGCTTTCTTT.

Many counts were recorded for this clonotype. CDR3 sequence: CASSLDRGAARWYGYTF. CDR3 nucleotide sequence: TGTGCCAGCAGCCTGGACAGGGGTGCGGCAAGGTGGTATGGCTACACCTTC. The chain couples TRBV7-8 to TRBJ1-2; 9 bases fit TRBD1. The V gene's germline CDR1 is SGHVS and CDR2 FQNEAQ. J gave up 5 bases and V 5 bases, and 15 bases lay outside the gene matches. The CDR3 sequence is 17 residues long.

Sample share makes this clonotype medium-sized. The chain uses TRBV6-5 and TRBJ1-1; 9 nucleotides match TRBD1. Looked up from germline, CDR1 is MNHEY and CDR2 is SVGAGI. CDR3 length: 16 amino acids. V lost 2 bases to trimming and J lost 1 base; unmatched junction nucleotides: 5. CDR3 protein: CASSYEGTGPNTEAFF. CDR3 nucleotide sequence: TGTGCCAGCAGTTACGAGGGGACAGGGCCGAACACTGAAGCTTTCTTT.

This rearrangement joins TRBV6-6 to TRBJ2-1; possible D gene TRBD1, 6 bases. V lost 7 bases and J lost 5, with 12 bases in between. This CDR3 has 13 residues. Germline-derived CDR1 and CDR2 are MNHNY and SVGAGI (reference sequence). CDR3 bases: TGTGCCAGCAACTACAGGGTGCACAATGAGCAGTTCTTC. Amino acid sequence: CASNYRVHNEQFF.

The chain is built from TRBV4-1 and TRBJ2-7; D perhaps matches TRBD1 (5 bases). Per germline, CDR1 MGHRA and CDR2 YSYEKL. Trimming shortened V by 1 base and J by 5 bases, and 12 bases separated the two germline ends. The CDR3 is 14 amino acids. In DNA form, the CDR3 reads TGCGCCAGCAGCCAAGCAAGACAGAGCGACGAGCAGTACTTC. This translates into CASSQARQSDEQYF.

The gene calls are TRBV12-3 or TRBV12-4 and TRBJ2-7, with 7 bases identical to TRBD1. The ends lost 2 bases at V and 2 bases at J; junction bases unmatched: 12. The CDR3 sequence is 17 residues long. The CDR3 here is CASSLSGWDSFPYEQYF. The CDR3 region has the DNA TGTGCCAGCAGTTTAAGCGGCTGGGACAGCTTTCCCTACGAGCAGTACTTC.

This clonotype was found a few times. This chain connects TRBV7-3 to TRBJ1-1; D might be TRBD1 (5 bases). The CDR3 is 18 residues long. Trimming took 4 bases from V and 5 from J, leaving 26 bases between them. The germline gives CDR1 SGHTA, CDR2 FQGTGA. This CDR3 reads CASSSLGVAGPLGTEAFF. In DNA form, the CDR3 reads TGTGCCAGCAGCTCCTTGGGGGTGGCAGGGCCCCTGGGGACTGAAGCTTTCTTT.

This clonotype has just a few counts. J is TRBJ1-1 and V is TRBV20-1; TRBD1 agrees at 7 bases. Germline CDR1 and CDR2: DFQATT and SNEGSKA (reference sequence). The CDR3 is 13 amino acids. V was pared by 5 bases and J by 1 base, with 4 bases of the junction left unmatched. CDR3 nucleotide sequence: TGCAGTGCTCTCCGGACAGGGAACACTGAAGCTTTCTTT. This sequence encodes CSALRTGNTEAFF.

The J gene is TRBJ2-1, the V gene TRBV2; no firm D call. CDR3 length: 12 amino acids. V lost 5 bases to trimming and J lost 6 bases, with 8 bases between them. Germline values: CDR1 SNHLY, CDR2 FYNNEI. The CDR3 coding sequence is TGTGCCAGCAGTACGATCCCCAATGAGCAGTTCTTC. Its translation: CASSTIPNEQFF.

The chain couples TRBV5-6 to TRBJ2-1, with a weak D call TRBD1 (5 bases). The V gene's germline CDR1 is SGHDT and CDR2 YYEEEE. V lost 0 bases to trimming and J lost 14 bases, with 21 bases between them. This CDR3 is built from 15 residues. The CDR3 sequence is CASSLVTGIRRREFF. In DNA form, the CDR3 reads TGTGCCAGCAGCTTGGTCACAGGTATCCGCCGAAGGGAGTTCTTC.

This chain connects TRBV6-1 to TRBJ1-4; a possible D gene is TRBD1 (5 bases). The V gene lost 7 bases and the J gene lost 5 bases, with 14 bases spanning the gap. The CDR3 has 14 residues. Per the germline V gene, CDR1 is MNHNS and CDR2 is SASEGT. The CDR3 loop reads CASTQSGPNEKLFF. The CDR3 DNA is TGTGCCAGCACTCAATCGGGACCGAATGAAAAACTGTTTTTT.

This clonotype was recorded a few times. The chain employs TRBV28 and TRBJ2-3; possibly TRBD1 or TRBD2 for D (6 bases each). The ends were cut back, 5 bases at V and 6 bases at J, with 15 bases in the middle. Germline CDR1 and CDR2: MDHEN and SYDVKM. The CDR3 consists of 14 residues. Here the CDR3 DNA reads TGTGCCAGCAGTCCGCGGGACAAATGGGATACGCAGTATTTT. As protein: CASSPRDKWDTQYF.

This clonotype was picked up a small number of times. The V and J genes are TRBV4-1 and TRBJ2-3; D is possibly TRBD2 (7 bases). Germline V gene data show CDR1 as MGHRA and CDR2 as YSYEKL. This CDR3 is 16 amino acids long. V was clipped by 1 base and J by 3 bases, with 14 bases between them. CDR3: CASSQVGGGITDTQYF. In nucleotides, the CDR3 is TGCGCCAGCAGCCAAGTAGGGGGGGGGATAACAGATACGCAGTATTTT.

This clonotype came up a few times. The chain is built from TRBV7-2 and TRBJ2-5; 7 nucleotides align to TRBD1. The V segment lost 2 bases and the J segment 1 base; nucleotides outside the gene matches: 10. The germline V gene has CDR1 SGHTA and CDR2 FQGNSA. This CDR3 spans 17 amino acids. This chain's CDR3 is CASSLRGTGQIQETQYF. In nucleotides, the CDR3 is TGTGCCAGCAGCTTACGGGGTACGGGACAGATCCAAGAGACCCAGTACTTC.

This sequence joins TRBV4-3 and TRBJ2-1; 8 bases match TRBD2. The length of the CDR3 is 17 residues. Germline-derived CDR1 and CDR2 are LGHNA and YSLEER. Trimming at V came to 0 bases and at J to 4 bases, leaving 8 bases not matched to a gene. This CDR3 is CASSQEDLLAVYNEQFF. The CDR3 DNA is TGCGCCAGCAGCCAAGAGGATTTACTAGCGGTGTACAATGAGCAGTTCTTC.

This clonotype was seen a handful of times. V usage is TRBV12-5 and J usage is TRBJ1-1, with TRBD1 as a possible D gene (6 bases). Germline V CDR1 and CDR2: LGHNT, FRNRAP. V lost 4 bases to trimming and J lost 11 bases, with 11 bases between them. The CDR3 extends over 11 amino acids. CDR3 region: CASGSRQEAFF. CDR3 bases: TGTGCTAGTGGTTCTCGACAGGAGGCTTTCTTT. Full variable domain (outside the CDR3, taken from reference TRBV12-5 and TRBJ1-1): DARVTQTPRHKVTEMGQEVTMRCQPILGHNTVFWYRQTMMQGLELLAYFRNRAPLDDSGMPKDRFSAEMPDATLATLKIQPSEPRDSAVYFCASGSRQEAFFGQGTRLTVV.